In this sample, the clone carrying this T cell receptor delta chain turned up many times. In the same sample, other DNA sequences code for this CDR3. This sample was taken from a study of γδ T cells in repeated Plasmodium falciparum infection. TCRdb reran clone calling via CATT on the multiplex PCR reads. The repertoire holds 90,000 to 95,000 delta-chain clones, 0.98% seen once, with 9% to 10% in the top ten. This TCR came from a pool of human donors (malaria-infected and uninfected, not separated). Material: gamma-delta T cells from blood.

CDR3 sequence: CALGEPCPSRPLYTDKLIF. For the CDR3, the DNA is TGTGCTCTTGGGGAACCCTGCCCTTCCCGCCCCTTGTACACCGATAAACTCATCTTT. The chain couples TRDV1 to TRDJ1; TRDD2 is a possible D gene (6 bases). The V end was cut by 1 base, the J end by 0 bases, with 21 bases between. The germline V gene encodes CDR1 TSWWSYY and CDR2 QGS. CDR3 length: 19 amino acids.